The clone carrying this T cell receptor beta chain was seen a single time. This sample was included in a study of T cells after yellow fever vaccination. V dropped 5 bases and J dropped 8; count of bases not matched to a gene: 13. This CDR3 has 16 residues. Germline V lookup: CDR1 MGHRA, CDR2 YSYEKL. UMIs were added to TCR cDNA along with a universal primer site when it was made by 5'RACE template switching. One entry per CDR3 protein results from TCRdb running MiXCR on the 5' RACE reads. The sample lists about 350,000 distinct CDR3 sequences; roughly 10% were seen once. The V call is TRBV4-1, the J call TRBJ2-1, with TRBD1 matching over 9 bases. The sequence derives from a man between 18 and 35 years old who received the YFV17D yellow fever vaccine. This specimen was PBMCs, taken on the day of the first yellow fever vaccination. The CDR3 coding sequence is TGCGCCAGCAGCTCCGCAAGGGACAGGGCATGGGATGAGCAGTTCTTC. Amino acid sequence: CASSSARDRAWDEQFF.